Listed here are 27 T cell receptor beta chains from one sample, sequenced in a study of T cells in Graves' hyperthyroidism and ophthalmopathy. RNA transcripts served as the template for amplifying TCR beta CDR3 regions. TCR CDR3 regions were first amplified by RT-PCR with HTBI primers. Using its own MiXCR run on the multiplex PCR reads, TCRdb lists one record per CDR3 protein. In the table there are about 500,000 distinct CDR3 sequences, approximately 15% of which are singletons. The sequencing sample was made of blood. The receptor set was obtained from a woman aged 18-35 years with Graves' hyperthyroidism.

The chain has TRBV28 and TRBJ2-7; TRBD1 matches 7 bases. The CDR3 has 15 residues. The V gene end was trimmed by 5 bases and the J gene end by 1 base; junction bases not matched to a gene: 8. Germline V gene sequence: CDR1 MDHEN, CDR2 SYDVKM. In DNA form, the CDR3 reads TGTGCCAGCAGTGCTCCGGGACAGCTTTCCTACGAGCAGTACTTC. Translating it yields CASSAPGQLSYEQYF.

This clonotype came up many times. The chain joins TRBV19 to TRBJ2-3, with D maybe TRBD1 (5 bases). The CDR3 is 14 residues long. Germline lookup yields CDR1 LNHDA and CDR2 SQIVND (reference sequence). The ends were cut back, 3 bases at V and 3 bases at J, with 10 bases in the middle. The CDR3 protein is CASSISRVTDTQYF. The DNA for the CDR3 is TGTGCCAGTAGTATTTCCAGGGTTACAGATACGCAGTATTTT.

The chain employs TRBV4-3 and TRBJ1-4, with D unclear. V was cut by 1 base and J by 7 bases, with 16 bases left in between. The CDR3 consists of 16 residues. Germline lookup yields CDR1 LGHNA and CDR2 YSLEER. Here the CDR3 reads CASSQGPVGSAEKLFF. In DNA form, the CDR3 reads TGCGCCAGCAGCCAAGGGCCCGTTGGATCAGCTGAAAAACTGTTTTTT.

The rearrangement joins TRBV6-1 to TRBJ2-5; 8 bases align to TRBD2. In germline, CDR1 is MNHNS, CDR2 SASEGT. V shed 2 bases and J 5 bases; nucleotides not matched to a gene: 4. This CDR3 has 14 amino acids. CDR3 amino acids: CASSERGGVETQYF. Here the CDR3 DNA reads TGTGCCAGCAGTGAACGGGGGGGCGTCGAGACCCAGTACTTC.

The chain links TRBV29-1 to TRBJ2-7; TRBD1 matches at 9 bases. The germline V gene encodes CDR1 SQVTM and CDR2 ANQGSEA. V lost 0 bases, J lost 4 bases, and 4 bases stayed unmatched. The CDR3 consists of 14 residues. The CDR3 protein is CSVEEGDRVYEQYF. DNA for the CDR3: TGCAGCGTTGAAGAGGGGGACAGGGTATACGAGCAGTACTTC.

This clonotype was counted many times. This chain links TRBV5-8 with TRBJ2-1; D unclear. CDR3 size: 13 residues. V lost 6 bases, J lost 10 bases, and 17 bases lay in between. CDR1 is SGHTS, CDR2 YDEGEE, per germline. The CDR3 spells CASKLGYPTEQFF. Here the CDR3 DNA reads TGTGCCAGCAAATTGGGCTACCCCACGGAGCAGTTCTTC.

This clonotype has a handful of counts. The rearrangement joins TRBV28 to TRBJ2-7; D possibly corresponds to TRBD2 (5 bases). Germline CDR1 and CDR2: MDHEN and SYDVKM. V gave up 7 bases and J gave up 3 bases, with 16 bases separating them. The CDR3 length is 14 residues. CDR3 protein: CASTPGGLRYEQYF. CDR3 nucleotide sequence: TGTGCCAGCACCCCCGGTGGACTGCGCTACGAGCAGTACTTC.

The table lists this clonotype with a count of one. The chain combines TRBV11-2 with TRBJ1-4; 8 nucleotides agree with TRBD1. The CDR3 has 14 residues. Germline V gene lookup returns CDR1 SGHAT and CDR2 FQNNGV. V lost 5 bases and J lost 8; bases outside the gene matches: 7. CDR3 region: CASSPTGGVEKLFF. The DNA of the CDR3 is TGTGCCAGCAGCCCAACAGGGGGAGTAGAAAAACTGTTTTTT.

The chain uses TRBV28 and TRBJ2-7; D uncertain. This CDR3 comprises 11 residues. V shed 8 bases and J shed 0 bases, with 5 bases lying between them. In germline, CDR1 is MDHEN, CDR2 SYDVKM. The chain's CDR3 is CASALSYEQYF. The CDR3 DNA follows: TGTGCCAGCGCTCTCTCCTACGAGCAGTACTTC. Variable domain in full (rest from reference TRBV28 and TRBJ2-7): DVKVTQSSRYLVKRTGEKVFLECVQDMDHENMFWYRQDPGLGLRLIYFSYDVKMKEKGDIPEGYSVSREKKERFSLILESASTNQTSMYLCASALSYEQYFGPGTRLTVT.

This clonotype showed up many times. The chain is built from TRBV20-1 and TRBJ1-1; TRBD1 matches 9 bases. Germline trimming cut 5 bases from V and 4 bases from J; bases unmatched to any gene: 11. The CDR3 is made up of 15 amino acids. CDR1 is DFQATT and CDR2 is SNEGSKA in the germline V gene (reference sequence). The CDR3 coding sequence is TGCAGTGCTCAGAGCCCCACAGGGGGCATCACTGAAGCTTTCTTT. Amino acids: CSAQSPTGGITEAFF.

This clonotype was observed a handful of times. The gene calls are TRBV15 and TRBJ1-3; no definite D call. The CDR3 is 15 amino acids. CDR1 is LNHNV, CDR2 YYDKDF, per germline (reference sequence). V was shortened by 2 bases and J by 0 bases, with 8 bases between the two germline ends. DNA for the CDR3: TGTGCCACCAGCAGAAGGGAAGACTCTGGAAACACCATATATTTT. Residues: CATSRREDSGNTIYF.

This clonotype was observed a few times. The rearrangement uses TRBV7-8 and TRBJ2-1, with 7 bases that match TRBD2. V was clipped by 6 bases and J by 2 bases; unmatched bases: 13. CDR1 is SGHVS, CDR2 FQNEAQ, per germline. The CDR3 contains 17 residues. This CDR3 reads CASRQTSPEGPYNEQFF. The CDR3, as DNA: TGTGCCAGCAGGCAGACTAGCCCCGAGGGACCCTACAATGAGCAGTTCTTC.

The chain carries TRBV7-9 and TRBJ2-7, with TRBD1 identical over 7 bases. CDR1 is SEHNR, CDR2 FQNEAQ, per germline (reference sequence). The CDR3 is 13 amino acids. After removal of 5 bases from V and 5 bases from J, the junction contained 6 bases not matched to a gene. The CDR3 loop reads CASSPPTGNEQYF. As DNA, the CDR3 is TGTGCCAGCAGCCCACCGACAGGGAACGAGCAGTACTTC.

The rearrangement joins TRBV4-1 to TRBJ1-1; D unresolved. The CDR3 runs 13 residues. V was pared by 3 bases and J by 1 base, with 6 bases between. The germline CDR1 and CDR2 sequences are MGHRA and YSYEKL. DNA for the CDR3: TGCGCCAGCAGCCACGCAGAGAACACTGAAGCTTTCTTT. Encoded protein: CASSHAENTEAFF.

This clonotype was seen repeatedly, ten times or more. This chain joins TRBV7-2 and TRBJ1-3; 7 bases match TRBD1. J lost 4 bases, V lost 2 bases, and 8 bases had no gene match. Germline V gene sequence: CDR1 SGHTA, CDR2 FQGNSA. This CDR3 region has 16 residues. Here the CDR3 DNA reads TGTGCCAGCAGCTTACGAGTGACAGGGTTGGGAAACACCATATATTTT. Its translation: CASSLRVTGLGNTIYF.

This clonotype was observed a handful of times. CDR3 region: CATTFNHNQPQHF. The CDR3 bases are TGTGCCACCACTTTCAACCACAATCAGCCCCAGCATTTT. The chain is built from TRBV15 and TRBJ1-5; no definite D call. The CDR3 extends over 13 amino acids. Trimming took 7 bases from V and 3 from J, leaving 10 bases between them. CDR1 is LNHNV, CDR2 YYDKDF, per germline (reference sequence).

This clonotype was counted between two and nine times. The J gene is TRBJ1-4, the V gene TRBV2; TRBD1 agrees at 10 bases. CDR3 length: 14 amino acids. CDR1 SNHLY and CDR2 FYNNEI come from the germline V gene. V shed 8 bases and J 7 bases; nucleotides not matched to a gene: 7. The CDR3 DNA sequence: TGTGCCAGCGTGCAGACAGGGGGCAGTGAAAAACTGTTTTTT. This sequence encodes CASVQTGGSEKLFF.

This clonotype came up many times. V and J are TRBV7-2 and TRBJ2-5; 8 positions agree with TRBD2. The CDR3 is made up of 13 amino acids. Germline assignment: CDR1 SGHTA and CDR2 FQGNSA. V gave up 7 bases and J gave up 2 bases; unmatched junction bases: 3. In nucleotides, the CDR3 is TGTGCCAGCAAGCGGGGGCAGCAAGAGACCCAGTACTTC. Amino acids: CASKRGQQETQYF.

Only a few counts were recorded for this clonotype. This sequence joins TRBV5-1 and TRBJ1-1, with D unresolved. V lost 0 bases and J 4 bases, leaving 13 bases between the germline ends. Germline CDR1 SGHRS, CDR2 YFSETQ. The CDR3 spans 15 residues. This CDR3 is CASSLGGSVGTEAFF. The CDR3 coding sequence is TGCGCCAGCAGCTTGGGTGGGTCCGTGGGCACTGAAGCTTTCTTT.

This clonotype has a count of ten or more. The V gene is TRBV24-1, the J gene TRBJ1-2; 7 nucleotides agree with TRBD1. The CDR3 consists of 14 residues. The germline CDR1 and CDR2 sequences are KGHDR and SFDVKD. With 3 bases clipped from V and 8 bases from J, the junction kept 8 bases outside the gene matches. Here the CDR3 DNA reads TGTGCCACCAGTGATCGGGGACAGTCGGAGGGCTACACCTTC. The encoded protein is CATSDRGQSEGYTF.

This clonotype was seen at least ten times. The V call is TRBV5-1, the J call TRBJ2-3, with TRBD2 as a possible D gene (5 bases). The CDR3 consists of 15 residues. Germline V gene sequence: CDR1 SGHRS, CDR2 YFSETQ. Trimming shortened V by 4 bases and J by 2 bases, and 14 bases separated the two germline ends. The CDR3: CASSLRAVPTDTQYF. The CDR3 coding sequence is TGCGCCAGCAGCCTCAGAGCGGTACCCACAGATACGCAGTATTTT.

The V gene is TRBV14, the J gene TRBJ2-7, with D perhaps matching TRBD1 (6 bases). This CDR3 is 16 amino acids long. Germline assignment: CDR1 SGHDN and CDR2 FVKESK. V was trimmed by 1 base and J by 0 bases, leaving 13 bases between them. CDR3 nucleotides: TGTGCCAGCAGCCAAGTACTGACAGGAGCCTCCTACGAGCAGTACTTC. It codes for CASSQVLTGASYEQYF.

This clonotype turned up a few times. The rearrangement joins TRBV7-9 to TRBJ2-7; D unresolved. The CDR3 loop spans 13 amino acids. Germline V gene data show CDR1 as SEHNR and CDR2 as FQNEAQ (reference sequence). V was shortened by 7 bases and J by 4 bases, with 14 bases between the two germline ends. The CDR3 sequence is CASIEISDYEQYF. The CDR3 DNA reads as TGTGCCAGCATCGAAATATCAGATTACGAGCAGTACTTC.

This chain joins TRBV20-1 and TRBJ2-1; the match to TRBD2 covers 7 bases. In germline, CDR1 is DFQATT, CDR2 SNEGSKA (reference sequence). The CDR3 totals 14 residues. The chain's CDR3 is CSVLKREYDNEQFF. In nucleotides, the CDR3 is TGCAGCGTATTAAAGCGGGAATACGACAATGAGCAGTTCTTC.

In its sample, this clonotype was seen a few times. The V and J genes are TRBV7-9 and TRBJ2-1; D is possibly TRBD2 (5 bases). V was clipped by 2 bases and J by 7 bases, with 9 bases between them. CDR3 length: 13 residues. Germline lookup yields CDR1 SEHNR and CDR2 FQNEAQ (reference sequence). The CDR3 region has the DNA TGTGCCAGCAGCTTATTGTCGGGAAATGAGCAGTTCTTC. Encoded protein: CASSLLSGNEQFF.

The sample holds a few counts of this clonotype. The chain carries TRBV10-1 and TRBJ2-1, with TRBD2 as a possible D gene (6 bases). The CDR3 contains 14 residues. Germline CDR1 WNHNN, CDR2 SYGVQD (reference sequence). V was cut by 7 bases and J by 6 bases, with 16 bases left in between. The CDR3 here is CASMTGSDPNEQFF. DNA for the CDR3: TGCGCCAGCATGACCGGGAGTGATCCCAATGAGCAGTTCTTC.

The CDR3 reads CASSSPLRDTGELFF. As DNA, the CDR3 is TGTGCCAGTAGTTCCCCACTCAGGGACACCGGGGAGCTGTTTTTT. The V gene is TRBV19, the J gene TRBJ2-2, with D perhaps matching TRBD1 (5 bases). CDR1 is LNHDA, CDR2 SQIVND, per germline (reference sequence). This CDR3 spans 15 amino acids. V was clipped by 5 bases and J by 3 bases, with 13 bases between them.